The 2 T cell receptor beta chains below all came from one sample that was sequenced in a study of T cells in Graves' hyperthyroidism and ophthalmopathy (dated by TCRdb to between 2019 and 2020). The library was prepared using multiplex PCR. Reads for this sample came from an Illumina HiSeq 2000. Amplification of TCR beta CDR3 regions was carried out from RNA transcripts. For the first round of RT-PCR on the TCR CDR3, the HTBI primer set was used together with the Qiagen OneStep RT-PCR kit. TCRdb handled the public reads itself, with Q25 trimming in fastp and clone calling in MiXCR, and kept productive beta chains. Identical CDR3 protein sequences are pooled into one entry, listed with their most common genes and DNA. For this sample there are a few hundred thousand distinct CDR3 sequences; about 15% appear just once. The ten biggest clones cover approximately 57% of the sample. The sequencing input was blood. The receptors stem from a woman aged 60-75 years with Graves' ophthalmopathy.

V gene TRBV30 combines with J gene TRBJ1-1; no definite D call. V was trimmed by 4 bases and J by 2 bases, leaving 14 bases between them. This CDR3 comprises 14 residues. Germline values: CDR1 GTSNPN, CDR2 SVGIG (reference sequence). CDR3 nucleotide sequence: TGTGCCTGGACTCTCGGCAGAACCAACACTGAAGCTTTCTTT. Its protein product is CAWTLGRTNTEAFF.

This clonotype has just a few counts. The chain combines TRBV10-3 with TRBJ2-5; D is possibly TRBD1 or TRBD2 (7 bases each). Germline V gene data show CDR1 as ENHRY and CDR2 as SYGVKD. V lost 2 bases, J lost 5 bases, and 15 bases lay in between. CDR3 length: 15 residues. This chain's CDR3 is CAISEPTGEGETQYF. CDR3 coding DNA: TGTGCCATCAGTGAGCCCACAGGGGAGGGGGAGACCCAGTACTTC.